This is a list of T cell receptor beta chains from one sample in a study of neoadjuvant nivolumab and ipilimumab in lung cancer. Assay used: immunoSEQ multiplex PCR; TCRdb lists only in-frame clones, some missing. The repertoire holds some 9,700 clones, approximately 77% seen once, with 7.5% to 8% in the top ten. The sample was tumor tissue, taken after neoadjuvant nivolumab, alone or with ipilimumab, at or shortly before surgery. These receptors were taken from an adult with non-small cell lung cancer. Some clones in this sample may be carry-over from other donors' samples. Each CDR3 is given with its conserved first and last residue. Fields, in order: V gene, J gene, clone size, D gene, CDR3 DNA, CDR3 protein. The D gene is left open where the match is weak. Clone size is shown for a subset of rows, as once, few, many or a class of expanded clone.

V gene: TRBV6-1; J gene: TRBJ1-1; clone size: .; D gene: .; CDR3 DNA: TGTGCCAGCAGACCGGTGAACACTGAAGCTTTCTTT; CDR3 protein: CASRPVNTEAFF
V gene: TRBV5-1; J gene: TRBJ2-3; clone size: .; D gene: .; CDR3 DNA: TGCGCCAGCAGCTTGGTCGGTAGCGGCCCACTAGATACGCAGTATTTT; CDR3 protein: CASSLVGSGPLDTQYF
V gene: TRBV2; J gene: TRBJ2-6; clone size: .; D gene: TRBD1; CDR3 DNA: TGTGCCAGCAGTGATCAGGGGGCGGCCTCTGGGGCCAACGTCCTGACTTTC; CDR3 protein: CASSDQGAASGANVLTF
V gene: TRBV25-1; J gene: TRBJ1-6; clone size: .; D gene: TRBD1; CDR3 DNA: TGTGCCAGCCGGACAGGCTATAATTCACCCCTCCACTTT; CDR3 protein: CASRTGYNSPLHF
V gene: TRBV5-1; J gene: TRBJ2-7; clone size: .; D gene: TRBD1; CDR3 DNA: TGCGCCAGCGCCTCCTACAGGGGGTCCGAGCAGTACTTC; CDR3 protein: CASASYRGSEQYF
V gene: TRBV5-1; J gene: TRBJ2-3; clone size: .; D gene: .; CDR3 DNA: TGCGCCAGCAGTCTGGTGTGGACACCGGGAAGCGATACGCAGTATTTT; CDR3 protein: CASSLVWTPGSDTQYF
V gene: TRBV5-6; J gene: TRBJ2-3; clone size: .; D gene: .; CDR3 DNA: TGTGCCAGCAGCTTGGTAGGGAGCCCAGATACGCAGTATTTT; CDR3 protein: CASSLVGSPDTQYF
V gene: TRBV19; J gene: TRBJ1-5; clone size: .; D gene: .; CDR3 DNA: TGTGCCAGTCGCCTCCGGGCCCACAATCAGCCCCAGCATTTT; CDR3 protein: CASRLRAHNQPQHF
V gene: TRBV6-6; J gene: TRBJ1-6; clone size: .; D gene: .; CDR3 DNA: TGTGCCTCGGAAGCGGACAGCAATTCACCCCTCCACTTT; CDR3 protein: CASEADSNSPLHF
V gene: TRBV29-1; J gene: TRBJ1-1; clone size: .; D gene: .; CDR3 DNA: TGCAGCGTTCGAGTACACACTGAAGCTTTCTTT; CDR3 protein: CSVRVHTEAFF
V gene: TRBV18; J gene: TRBJ2-7; clone size: .; D gene: TRBD1; CDR3 DNA: TGTGCCAGCTCAATTTCCGGGACAGGCGAGCAGTACTTC; CDR3 protein: CASSISGTGEQYF
V gene: TRBV30; J gene: TRBJ1-2; clone size: .; D gene: TRBD1; CDR3 DNA: TGTGCCTGGAGCCCGACAGGGGTGGGTGGCTACACCTTC; CDR3 protein: CAWSPTGVGGYTF
V gene: TRBV6-5; J gene: TRBJ2-2; clone size: .; D gene: .; CDR3 DNA: TGTGCCAGCAGTTATGATGCCGGGACTGACGCCGAGCTGTTTTTT; CDR3 protein: CASSYDAGTDAELFF
V gene: TRBV4-3; J gene: TRBJ1-3; clone size: few; D gene: .; CDR3 DNA: TGCGCCAGCAGCCAAGTCAGCTCTGGAAACACCATATATTTT; CDR3 protein: CASSQVSSGNTIYF
V gene: TRBV6-5; J gene: TRBJ2-5; clone size: .; D gene: TRBD2; CDR3 DNA: TGTGCCAGCAGGGCGGGAGGGAGGGAGACCCAGTACTTC; CDR3 protein: CASRAGGRETQYF
V gene: TRBV18; J gene: TRBJ2-7; clone size: once; D gene: .; CDR3 DNA: TGTGCCAGCTCACCAGTACTAGCTGATTACTCCTACGAGCAGTACTTC; CDR3 protein: CASSPVLADYSYEQYF
V gene: TRBV5-5; J gene: TRBJ2-7; clone size: .; D gene: .; CDR3 DNA: TGTGCCAGCAGCTTTGCAGGGACCTACGAGCAGTACTTC; CDR3 protein: CASSFAGTYEQYF
V gene: TRBV19; J gene: TRBJ1-5; clone size: once; D gene: .; CDR3 DNA: TGTGCCAGTTCATGGGGGCCAGGGAATCAGCCCCAGCATTTT; CDR3 protein: CASSWGPGNQPQHF
V gene: TRBV10-3; J gene: TRBJ1-2; clone size: .; D gene: TRBD1; CDR3 DNA: TGTGCCCGCCGAAGGGGGACAGAAGCTAACTATGGCTACACCTTC; CDR3 protein: CARRRGTEANYGYTF
V gene: TRBV30; J gene: TRBJ2-4; clone size: once; D gene: TRBD2; CDR3 DNA: TGTGCCTGGAACCAGGGAGGGGAAAACATTCAGTACTTC; CDR3 protein: CAWNQGGENIQYF
V gene: TRBV7-2; J gene: TRBJ2-7; clone size: few; D gene: .; CDR3 DNA: TGTGCCAGCAGCCGGGACCTCTCCTACGAGCAGTACTTC; CDR3 protein: CASSRDLSYEQYF
V gene: TRBV7-9; J gene: TRBJ2-7; clone size: .; D gene: TRBD1; CDR3 DNA: TGTGCCAGCAGCTTACTCGGACAGGGCTACGAGCAGTACTTC; CDR3 protein: CASSLLGQGYEQYF
V gene: TRBV5-1; J gene: TRBJ1-2; clone size: .; D gene: .; CDR3 DNA: TGCGCCAGCAGCTTGGGGCGGTCACTAACTTCCTATGGCTACACCTTC; CDR3 protein: CASSLGRSLTSYGYTF
V gene: TRBV7-6; J gene: TRBJ2-7; clone size: .; D gene: TRBD2; CDR3 DNA: TGTGCCAGCAGCTTAACCGCGGGGGGGACTAACTCACCCCACGAGCAGTACTTC; CDR3 protein: CASSLTAGGTNSPHEQYF
V gene: TRBV6-6; J gene: TRBJ1-2; clone size: .; D gene: .; CDR3 DNA: TGTGCCAGCAGTTACGACCCGGGGGGCCCCTATGGCTACACCTTC; CDR3 protein: CASSYDPGGPYGYTF
V gene: TRBV18; J gene: TRBJ2-3; clone size: .; D gene: .; CDR3 DNA: TGTGCCAGCTCGGTGGCCCTCACAGATACGCAGTATTTT; CDR3 protein: CASSVALTDTQYF
V gene: TRBV9; J gene: TRBJ1-2; clone size: few; D gene: .; CDR3 DNA: TGTGCCCCCAAGGGGCAAAGCAAGAGTAAGGACTCGCCGGCGGGATACACCTTC; CDR3 protein: CAPKGQSKSKDSPAGYTF
V gene: TRBV25-1; J gene: TRBJ2-5; clone size: .; D gene: .; CDR3 DNA: TGTGCCAGCAGTGCCGAACAGGGTAGGGGAGAGACCCAGTACTTC; CDR3 protein: CASSAEQGRGETQYF